This TCR beta chain was recovered during a study of beta chain features in type 1 diabetes. Study-wide results and limits: The naive, central memory and Treg TCRB repertoires of patients appeared to be more similar to one another than those of healthy donors. People with Type 1 diabetes carried modestly yet significantly shorter TCRB CDR3s in all four CD4+ subsets.

Expressed TCRB transcripts were sequenced because the entire RNA isolate underwent reverse transcription. The data were produced by immunoSEQ multiplex PCR, yet TCRdb's version contains in-frame clones alone and is incomplete. The table has fewer than 550,000 clones, about an eighth seen once; the top ten hold 0.046%. V was cut by 5 bases and J by 8 bases, with 15 bases left in between. The CDR3 covers 13 residues. Germline V CDR1 and CDR2: SGHTA, FQGNSA. A note on this clone: Its antigen is as yet unknown.

The V gene is TRBV7-2, the J gene TRBJ1-2, with TRBD1 as a possible D gene (5 bases). The receptor was derived from a young woman in good health. Source material: naive CD4+ T cells from blood. DNA for the CDR3: TGTGCCAGCAGCCCGGGACCCTCTTCCGGCTACACCTTC. Its translation: CASSPGPSSGYTF.